One TCR beta chain is described in this entry. Its antigen is not identified. This table comes from immunoSEQ multiplex PCR, and its TCRdb copy is limited to in-frame clones, with some not included. The sample holds 200,000 to 250,000 clones, approximately 87% seen once. The data originate from a study of cytomegalovirus exposure and HLA in healthy donors. General observations from the study: In vitro data verified a few CMV-associated chains as specific for CMV antigens. Most observed TCR sequences were rare, whereas some public TCRs were detected in many donors.

Trimming shortened V by 3 bases and J by 6 bases, and 18 bases separated the two germline ends. CDR1 and CDR2 from the germline V gene are MDHEN and SYDVKM. The CDR3 loop spans 15 amino acids. The gene calls are TRBV28 and TRBJ2-7; tentatively, D is TRBD2 (5 bases). The sample was PBMCs. This clonotype originated in a man between 18 and 29 years old in good health and CMV-seronegative. CDR3 sequence reads: CASSFSRTTGFEQYF. Here the CDR3 DNA reads TGTGCCAGCAGTTTCTCACGAACTACGGGATTCGAGCAGTACTTC.